Detailed here is one T cell receptor (beta chain). As yet, its antigen is unknown. These data belong to a study of cytomegalovirus exposure and HLA in healthy donors. Whole-study findings and limits: Sequences of the TCR beta chain were said to predict the HLA-A and HLA-B alleles of most subjects accurately. Prior analysis indicated that the majority of TCR beta V segments exhibited productivity approximately 87% or approximately 30% of the time.

Primers for the PCR totalled 60 Vbeta and 13 Jbeta. TCRdb's table, derived via immunoSEQ multiplex PCR, lists solely in-frame clones and lacks some. The sample lists 120,000 to 150,000 clones; approximately 80% were seen once. CDR3 size: 14 residues. Unmatched junction bases numbered 2, after V lost 3 bases and J lost 3 bases. Germline V gives CDR1 PRHDT, CDR2 FYEKMQ (reference sequence). Regarding donors, all were healthy bone marrow donors. This TCR was sampled from a man between 18 and 35 years old in good health and CMV-seronegative. This chain joins TRBV13 and TRBJ2-7; TRBD1 matches 10 bases. Sequencing was carried out using PBMCs. The CDR3 loop reads CASSFGTGDYEQYF. The DNA for the CDR3 is TGTGCCAGCAGCTTCGGGACAGGGGACTACGAGCAGTACTTC. Supplemented by reference TRBV13 and TRBJ2-7, the full variable domain reads AAGVIQSPRHLIKEKRETATLKCYPIPRHDTVYWYQQGPGQDPQFLISFYEKMQSDKGSIPDRFSAQQFSDYHSELNMSSLELGDSALYFCASSFGTGDYEQYFGPGTRLTVT.